This T cell receptor (beta chain) was observed in a study of neurological immune-mediated disorders. V shed 4 bases and J 4 bases; nucleotides not matched to a gene: 11. This CDR3 region has 18 residues. CDR1 SGHTA and CDR2 FQGNSA come from the germline V gene. There are many counts of this clonotype. A single record per CDR3 protein comes from TCRdb applying MiXCR to the 5' RACE reads. The sample lists roughly 70,000 distinct CDR3 sequences; 3.5% to 5% were seen once. The sample was PBMCs. The V and J genes are TRBV7-2 and TRBJ2-3; 13 positions match TRBD2. This clonotype was obtained from a man aged 30 to 39 with multiple sclerosis. CDR3 region: CASSSTGLAGAGADTQYF. The CDR3 DNA reads as TGTGCCAGCAGCTCAACAGGACTAGCGGGGGCCGGGGCAGATACGCAGTATTTT.